This TCR beta chain was documented in a study of T cells expressing NK-cell markers. With UMIs, 5'RACE template switching was used to make TCR beta cDNA. After re-calling the 5' RACE reads, TCRdb lists one entry per CDR3 protein, DNA absent. The sample table sets out some 150,000 distinct CDR3 sequences. Germline lookup yields CDR1 LGHNA and CDR2 YSLEER. CDR3 length: 17 amino acids. V usage is TRBV4-3 and J usage is TRBJ2-3; without DNA, the TCRdb call of TRBD2 cannot be checked. This clonotype was obtained from a man aged 18 to 35 in good health. Sequenced sample: blood T cells: a sorted CD56 or NKG2C T cell subset, CD4+ or CD8+ T cells, or bulk PBMC T cells (not recorded which). CDR3 sequence reads: CASSQASVGIAGDTQYF.